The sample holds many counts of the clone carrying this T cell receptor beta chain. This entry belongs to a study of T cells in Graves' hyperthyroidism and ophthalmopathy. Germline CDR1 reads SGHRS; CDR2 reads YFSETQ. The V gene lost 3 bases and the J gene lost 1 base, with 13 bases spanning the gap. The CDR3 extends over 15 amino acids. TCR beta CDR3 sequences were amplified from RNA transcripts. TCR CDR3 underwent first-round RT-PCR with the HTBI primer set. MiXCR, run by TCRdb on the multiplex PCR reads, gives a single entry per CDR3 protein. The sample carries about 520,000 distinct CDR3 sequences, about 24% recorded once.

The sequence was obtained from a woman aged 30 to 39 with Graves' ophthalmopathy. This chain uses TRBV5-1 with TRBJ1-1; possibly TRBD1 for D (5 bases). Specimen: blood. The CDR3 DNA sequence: TGCGCCAGCAGCTCCCCGGGACGGACGAACACTGAAGCTTTCTTT. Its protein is CASSSPGRTNTEAFF. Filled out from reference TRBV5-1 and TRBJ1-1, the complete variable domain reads KAGVTQTPRYLIKTRGQQVTLSCSPISGHRSVSWYQQTPGQGLQFLFEYFSETQRNKGNFPGRFSGRQFSNSRSEMNVSTLELGDSALYLCASSSPGRTNTEAFFGQGTRLTVV.